This T cell receptor (beta chain) was recorded in a study of T cell responses to AZD1222 COVID-19 vaccine. Libraries were prepared by immunoSEQ multiplex PCR; TCRdb keeps only in-frame clonotypes and omits some of them. Of tens of thousands of clones listed, over 75% were seen once; the top ten hold roughly 19%. V was pared by 7 bases and J by 5 bases, with 9 bases between. Germline V gene lookup returns CDR1 SGHTS and CDR2 YDEGEE. The CDR3 totals 11 residues. A word on this clone: Its specificity is not known.

Study-wide results and caveats: Two doses of AZD1222 preceded a rise in Spike-specific TCR breadth and depth. Spike-wide coverage was observed for vaccine-associated CD4 TCRs, with dominant responses at 160-218 and 743-854. Females outnumbered males among donors, who were mostly white British; clonal diversity was possibly underestimated.

The source material was peripheral blood, sampled on day 0 of AZD1222 vaccination. The TCR originated in an adult in good health. The J gene is TRBJ2-5, the V gene TRBV5-8; no firm D call. Here the CDR3 reads CASHLLETQYF. DNA of the CDR3: TGTGCCAGCCACTTACTCGAGACCCAGTACTTC.